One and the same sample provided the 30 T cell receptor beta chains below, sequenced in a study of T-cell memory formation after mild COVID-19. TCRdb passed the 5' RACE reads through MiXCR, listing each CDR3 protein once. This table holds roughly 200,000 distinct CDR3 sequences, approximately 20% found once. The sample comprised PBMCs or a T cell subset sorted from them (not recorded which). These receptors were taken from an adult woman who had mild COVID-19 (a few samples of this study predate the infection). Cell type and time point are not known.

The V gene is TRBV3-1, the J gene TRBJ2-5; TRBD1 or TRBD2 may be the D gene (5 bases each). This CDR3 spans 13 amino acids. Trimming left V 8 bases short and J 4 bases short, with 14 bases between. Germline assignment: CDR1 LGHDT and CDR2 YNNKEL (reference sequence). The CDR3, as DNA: TGTGCCAGCTCTTCGGGGCTTACAGAGACCCAGTACTTC. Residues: CASSSGLTETQYF.

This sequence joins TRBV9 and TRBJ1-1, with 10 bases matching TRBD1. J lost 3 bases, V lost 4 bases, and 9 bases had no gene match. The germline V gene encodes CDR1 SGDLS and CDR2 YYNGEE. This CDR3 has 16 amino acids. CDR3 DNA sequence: TGTGCCAGCAGCAAGACAGGGGGCTCAGGGGACACTGAAGCTTTCTTT. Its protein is CASSKTGGSGDTEAFF.

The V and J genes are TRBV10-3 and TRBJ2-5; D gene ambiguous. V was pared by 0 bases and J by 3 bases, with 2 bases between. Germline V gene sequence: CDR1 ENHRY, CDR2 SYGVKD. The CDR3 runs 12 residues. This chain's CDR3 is CAISESKETQYF. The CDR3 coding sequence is TGTGCCATCAGTGAGTCGAAAGAGACCCAGTACTTC.

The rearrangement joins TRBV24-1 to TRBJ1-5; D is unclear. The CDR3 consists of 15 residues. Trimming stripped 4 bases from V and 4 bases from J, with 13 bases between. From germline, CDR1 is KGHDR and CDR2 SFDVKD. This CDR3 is CATSEAALGNQPQHF. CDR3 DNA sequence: TGTGCCACCAGTGAAGCGGCCTTGGGTAATCAGCCCCAGCATTTT.

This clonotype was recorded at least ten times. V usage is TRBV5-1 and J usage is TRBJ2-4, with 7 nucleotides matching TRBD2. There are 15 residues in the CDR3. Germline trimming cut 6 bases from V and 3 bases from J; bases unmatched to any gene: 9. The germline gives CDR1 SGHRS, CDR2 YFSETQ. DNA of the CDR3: TGCGCCAGCACTTTCACGGGAGGCGGCAAAAACATTCAGTACTTC. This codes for CASTFTGGGKNIQYF.

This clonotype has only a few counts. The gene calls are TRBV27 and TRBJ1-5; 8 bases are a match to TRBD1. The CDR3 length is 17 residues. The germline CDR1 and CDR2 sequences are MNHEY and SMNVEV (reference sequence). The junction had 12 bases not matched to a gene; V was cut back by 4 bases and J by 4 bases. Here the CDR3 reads CASSSFWTGNPNQPQHF. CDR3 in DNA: TGTGCCAGCAGTTCCTTCTGGACAGGGAACCCTAATCAGCCCCAGCATTTT.

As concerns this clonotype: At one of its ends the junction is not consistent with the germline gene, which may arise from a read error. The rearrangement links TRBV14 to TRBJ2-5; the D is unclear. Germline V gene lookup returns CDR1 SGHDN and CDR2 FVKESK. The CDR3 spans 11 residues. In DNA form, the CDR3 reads TGTGCCAGCAGCCACCACGAGACCCAGTACTTC. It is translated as CASSHHETQYF.

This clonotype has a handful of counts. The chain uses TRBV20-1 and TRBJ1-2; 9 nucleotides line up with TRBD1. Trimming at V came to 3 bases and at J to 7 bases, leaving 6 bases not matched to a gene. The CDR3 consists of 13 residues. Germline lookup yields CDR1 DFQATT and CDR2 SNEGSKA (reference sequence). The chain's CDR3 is CSARRTGEGGYTF. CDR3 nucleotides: TGCAGTGCTAGGCGGACAGGGGAAGGTGGCTACACCTTC.

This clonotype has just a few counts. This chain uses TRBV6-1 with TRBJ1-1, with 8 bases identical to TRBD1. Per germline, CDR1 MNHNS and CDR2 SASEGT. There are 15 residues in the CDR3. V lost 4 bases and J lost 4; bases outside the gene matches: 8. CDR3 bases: TGTGCCAGCAGTGGGGGGGGGACAGGAACCACTGAAGCTTTCTTT. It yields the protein CASSGGGTGTTEAFF.

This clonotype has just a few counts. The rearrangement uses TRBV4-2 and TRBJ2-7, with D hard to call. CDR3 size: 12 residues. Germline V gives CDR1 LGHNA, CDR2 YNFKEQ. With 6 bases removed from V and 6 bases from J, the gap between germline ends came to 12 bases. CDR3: CASRGTWGEQYF. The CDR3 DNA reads TGTGCCAGCAGAGGAACCTGGGGCGAGCAGTACTTC.

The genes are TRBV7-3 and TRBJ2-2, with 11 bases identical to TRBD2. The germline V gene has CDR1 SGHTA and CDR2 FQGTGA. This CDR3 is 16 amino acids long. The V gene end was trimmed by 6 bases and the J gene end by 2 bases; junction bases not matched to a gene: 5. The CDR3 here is CASSSSGRINTGELFF. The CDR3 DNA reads TGTGCCAGCAGTTCTAGCGGGAGGATAAACACCGGGGAGCTGTTTTTT.

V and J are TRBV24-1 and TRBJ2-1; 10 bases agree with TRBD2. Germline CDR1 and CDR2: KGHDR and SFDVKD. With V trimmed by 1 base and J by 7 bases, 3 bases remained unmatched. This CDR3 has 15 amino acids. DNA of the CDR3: TGTGCCACCAGTGATTTCTCGACTAGCGGGAATGAGCAGTTCTTC. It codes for CATSDFSTSGNEQFF.

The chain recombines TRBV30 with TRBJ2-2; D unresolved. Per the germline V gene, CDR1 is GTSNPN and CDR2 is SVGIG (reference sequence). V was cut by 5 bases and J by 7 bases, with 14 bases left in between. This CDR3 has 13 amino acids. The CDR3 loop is CAWARDEVGELFF. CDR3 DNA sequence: TGTGCCTGGGCCCGTGATGAGGTCGGGGAGCTGTTTTTT. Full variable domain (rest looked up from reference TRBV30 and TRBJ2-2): SQTIHQWPATLVQPVGSPLSLECTVEGTSNPNLYWYRQAAGRGLQLLFYSVGIGQISSEVPQNLSASRPQDRQFILSSKKLLLSDSGFYLCAWARDEVGELFFGEGSRLTVL.

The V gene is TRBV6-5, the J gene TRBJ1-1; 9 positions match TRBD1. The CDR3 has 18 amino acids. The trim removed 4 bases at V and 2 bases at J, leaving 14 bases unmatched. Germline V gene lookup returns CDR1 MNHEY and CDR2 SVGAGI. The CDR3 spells CASSSSPITGGSNTEAFF. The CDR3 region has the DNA TGTGCCAGCAGTTCCTCACCGATTACAGGGGGCTCTAACACTGAAGCTTTCTTT.

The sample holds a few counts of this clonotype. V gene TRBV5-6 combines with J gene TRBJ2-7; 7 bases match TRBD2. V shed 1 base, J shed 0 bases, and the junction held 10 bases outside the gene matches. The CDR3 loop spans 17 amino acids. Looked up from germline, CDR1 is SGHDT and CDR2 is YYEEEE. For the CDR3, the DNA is TGTGCCAGCAGCTTGTCGAGCGGGGCAGCCAGCTCCTACGAGCAGTACTTC. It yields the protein CASSLSSGAASSYEQYF.

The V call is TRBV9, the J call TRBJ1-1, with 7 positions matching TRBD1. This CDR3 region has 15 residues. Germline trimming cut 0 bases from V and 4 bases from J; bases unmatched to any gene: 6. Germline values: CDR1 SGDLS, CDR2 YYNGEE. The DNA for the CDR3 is TGTGCCAGCAGCGTAGCTCCGACAGGGCTCACTGAAGCTTTCTTT. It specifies CASSVAPTGLTEAFF.

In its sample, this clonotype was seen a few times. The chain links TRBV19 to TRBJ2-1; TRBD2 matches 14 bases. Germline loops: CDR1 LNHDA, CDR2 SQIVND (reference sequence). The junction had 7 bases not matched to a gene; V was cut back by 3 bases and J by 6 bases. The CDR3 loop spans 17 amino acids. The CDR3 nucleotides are TGTGCCAGTAGTATCGGACTAGCGGGGGGACCCTTCAATGAGCAGTTCTTC. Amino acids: CASSIGLAGGPFNEQFF.

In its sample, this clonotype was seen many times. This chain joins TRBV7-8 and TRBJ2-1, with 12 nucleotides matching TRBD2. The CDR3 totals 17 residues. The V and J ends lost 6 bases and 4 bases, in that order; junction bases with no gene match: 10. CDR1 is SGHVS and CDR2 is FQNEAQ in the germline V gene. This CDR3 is CASSFYRTSGVYNEQFF. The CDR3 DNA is TGTGCCAGCAGTTTTTACCGGACTAGCGGGGTGTACAATGAGCAGTTCTTC.

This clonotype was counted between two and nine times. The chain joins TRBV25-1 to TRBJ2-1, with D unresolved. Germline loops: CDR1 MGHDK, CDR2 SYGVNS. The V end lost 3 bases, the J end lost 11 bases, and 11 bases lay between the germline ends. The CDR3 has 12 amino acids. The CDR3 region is CASSELGSQQFF. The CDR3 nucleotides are TGTGCCAGCAGTGAGTTAGGTAGCCAGCAGTTCTTC.

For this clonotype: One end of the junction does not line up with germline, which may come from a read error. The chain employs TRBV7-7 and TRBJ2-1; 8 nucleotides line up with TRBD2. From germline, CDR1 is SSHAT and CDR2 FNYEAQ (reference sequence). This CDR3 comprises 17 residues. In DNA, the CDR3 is TGTGCTAGCAGCTTAGCTAGCGGGCCGAGCTCCTACAATGAGCAGTTCTTC. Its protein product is CASSLASGPSSYNEQFF.

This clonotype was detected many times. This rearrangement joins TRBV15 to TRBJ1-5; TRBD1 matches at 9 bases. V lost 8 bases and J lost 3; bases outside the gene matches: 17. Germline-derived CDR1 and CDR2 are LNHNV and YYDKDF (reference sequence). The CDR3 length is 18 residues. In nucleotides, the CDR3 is TGTGCCACCGCTCCGGGACAGGGAAGGCTGGTAAACAATCAGCCCCAGCATTTT. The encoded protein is CATAPGQGRLVNNQPQHF.

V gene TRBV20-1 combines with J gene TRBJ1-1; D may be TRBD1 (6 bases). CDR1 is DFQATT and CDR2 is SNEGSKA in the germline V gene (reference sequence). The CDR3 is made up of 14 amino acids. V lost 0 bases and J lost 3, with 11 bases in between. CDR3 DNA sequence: TGCAGTGCTAGAGACCGACAGGTATACACTGAAGCTTTCTTT. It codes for CSARDRQVYTEAFF.

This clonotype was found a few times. The CDR3 sequence: CASSPSLAGGDYGYTF. The CDR3 coding sequence is TGTGCCAGCTCACCCTCCCTGGCAGGGGGGGACTATGGCTACACCTTC. The V call is TRBV18, the J call TRBJ1-2; TRBD1 matches at 7 bases. The germline gives CDR1 KGHSH, CDR2 LQKENI. This CDR3 has 16 amino acids. Trimming at V came to 3 bases and at J to 3 bases, leaving 10 bases not matched to a gene.

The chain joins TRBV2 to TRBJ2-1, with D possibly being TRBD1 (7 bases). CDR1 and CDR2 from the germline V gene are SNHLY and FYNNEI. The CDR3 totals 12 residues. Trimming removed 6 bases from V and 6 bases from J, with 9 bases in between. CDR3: CASRRDSNEQFF. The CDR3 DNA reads TGTGCCAGCAGGCGGGACAGCAATGAGCAGTTCTTC. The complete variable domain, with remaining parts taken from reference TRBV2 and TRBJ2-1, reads EPEVTQTPSHQVTQMGQEVILRCVPISNHLYFYWYRQILGQKVEFLVSFYNNEISEKSEIFDDQFSVERPDGSNFTLKIRSTKLEDSAMYFCASRRDSNEQFFGPGTRLTVL.

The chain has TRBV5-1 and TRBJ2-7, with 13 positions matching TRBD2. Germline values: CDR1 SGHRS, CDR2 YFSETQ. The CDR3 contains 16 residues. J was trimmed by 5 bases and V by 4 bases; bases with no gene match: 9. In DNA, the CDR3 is TGCGCCAGCAGCGCAGGACTAGCGGGAGTTGTTGACGAGCAGTACTTC. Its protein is CASSAGLAGVVDEQYF.

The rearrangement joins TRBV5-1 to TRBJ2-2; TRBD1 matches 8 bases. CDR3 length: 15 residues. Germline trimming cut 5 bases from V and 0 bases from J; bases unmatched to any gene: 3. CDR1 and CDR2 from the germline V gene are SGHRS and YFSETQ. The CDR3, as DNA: TGCGCCAGCAGACAGGGACAGGCGAACACCGGGGAGCTGTTTTTT. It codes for CASRQGQANTGELFF.

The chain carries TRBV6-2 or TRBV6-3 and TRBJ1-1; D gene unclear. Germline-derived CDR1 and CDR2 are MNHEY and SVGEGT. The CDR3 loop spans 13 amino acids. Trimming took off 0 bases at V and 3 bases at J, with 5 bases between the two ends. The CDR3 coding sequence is TGTGCCAGCAGTTACTCAGCAGACACTGAAGCTTTCTTT. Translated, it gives CASSYSADTEAFF.

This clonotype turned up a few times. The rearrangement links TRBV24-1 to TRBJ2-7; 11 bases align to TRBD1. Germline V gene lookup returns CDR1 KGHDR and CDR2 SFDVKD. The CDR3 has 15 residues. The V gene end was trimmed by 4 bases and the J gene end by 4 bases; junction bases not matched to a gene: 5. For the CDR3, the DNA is TGTGCCACCAGTGACTCGGGACAGGGGGGGTACGAGCAGTACTTC. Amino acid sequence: CATSDSGQGGYEQYF.

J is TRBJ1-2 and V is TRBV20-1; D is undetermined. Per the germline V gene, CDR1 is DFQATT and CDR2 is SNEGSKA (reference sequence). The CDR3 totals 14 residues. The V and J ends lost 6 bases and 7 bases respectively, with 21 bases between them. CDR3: CSASPGVGRFGYTF. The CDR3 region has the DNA TGCAGTGCCTCCCCCGGGGTAGGGCGGTTTGGCTACACCTTC.

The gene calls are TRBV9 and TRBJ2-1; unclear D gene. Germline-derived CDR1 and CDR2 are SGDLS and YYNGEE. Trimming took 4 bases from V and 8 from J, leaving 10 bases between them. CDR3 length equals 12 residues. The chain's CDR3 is CASSPTWDEQFF. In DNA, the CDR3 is TGTGCCAGCAGCCCCACCTGGGATGAGCAGTTCTTC.